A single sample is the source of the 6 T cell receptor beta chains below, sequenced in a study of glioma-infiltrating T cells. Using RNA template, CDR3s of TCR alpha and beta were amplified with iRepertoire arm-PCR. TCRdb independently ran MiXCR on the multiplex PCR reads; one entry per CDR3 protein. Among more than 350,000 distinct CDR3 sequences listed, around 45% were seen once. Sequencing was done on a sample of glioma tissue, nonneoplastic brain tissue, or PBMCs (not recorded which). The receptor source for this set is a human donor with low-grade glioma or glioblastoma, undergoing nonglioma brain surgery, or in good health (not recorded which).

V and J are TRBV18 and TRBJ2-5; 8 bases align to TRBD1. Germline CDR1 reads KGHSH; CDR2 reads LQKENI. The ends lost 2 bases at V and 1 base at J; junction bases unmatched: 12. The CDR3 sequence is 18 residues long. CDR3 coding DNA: TGTGCCAGCTCACCATCAGGGGGCTTTATCCGATTCCAAGAGACCCAGTACTTC. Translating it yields CASSPSGGFIRFQETQYF.

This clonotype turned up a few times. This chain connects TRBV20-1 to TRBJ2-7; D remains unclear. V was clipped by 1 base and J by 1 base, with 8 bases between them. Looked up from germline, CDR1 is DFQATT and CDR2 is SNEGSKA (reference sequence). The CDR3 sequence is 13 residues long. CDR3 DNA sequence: TGCAGTGCTAGAGCTGGGCCATCCTACGAGCAGTACTTC. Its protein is CSARAGPSYEQYF.

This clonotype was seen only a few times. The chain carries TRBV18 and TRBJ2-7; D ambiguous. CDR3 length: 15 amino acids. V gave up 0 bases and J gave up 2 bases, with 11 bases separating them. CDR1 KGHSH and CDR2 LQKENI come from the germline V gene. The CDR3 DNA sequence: TGTGCCAGCTCACCACCGCCAGGAATTCCCTACGAGCAGTACTTC. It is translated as CASSPPPGIPYEQYF. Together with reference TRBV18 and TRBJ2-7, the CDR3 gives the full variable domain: NAGVMQNPRHLVRRRGQEARLRCSPMKGHSHVYWYRQLPEEGLKFMVYLQKENIIDESGMPKERFSAEFPKEGPSILRIQQVVRGDSAAYFCASSPPPGIPYEQYFGPGTRLTVT.

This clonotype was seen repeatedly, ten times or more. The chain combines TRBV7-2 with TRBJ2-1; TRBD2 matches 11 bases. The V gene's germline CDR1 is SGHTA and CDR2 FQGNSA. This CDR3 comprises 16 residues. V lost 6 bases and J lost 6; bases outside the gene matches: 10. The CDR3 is CASSDLYLAGGNEQFF. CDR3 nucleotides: TGTGCCAGCAGTGACCTATATCTAGCGGGAGGCAATGAGCAGTTCTTC. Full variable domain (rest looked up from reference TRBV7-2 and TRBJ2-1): GAGVSQSPSNKVTEKGKDVELRCDPISGHTALYWYRQSLGQGLEFLIYFQGNSAPDKSGLPSDRFSAERTGGSVSTLTIQRTQQEDSAVYLCASSDLYLAGGNEQFFGPGTRLTVL.

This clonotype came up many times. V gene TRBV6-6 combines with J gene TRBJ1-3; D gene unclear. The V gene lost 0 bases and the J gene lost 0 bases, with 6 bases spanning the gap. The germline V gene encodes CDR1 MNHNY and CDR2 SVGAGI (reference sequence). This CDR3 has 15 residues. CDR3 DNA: TGTGCCAGCAGTTACTCTGGGAGCTCTGGAAACACCATATATTTT. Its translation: CASSYSGSSGNTIYF.

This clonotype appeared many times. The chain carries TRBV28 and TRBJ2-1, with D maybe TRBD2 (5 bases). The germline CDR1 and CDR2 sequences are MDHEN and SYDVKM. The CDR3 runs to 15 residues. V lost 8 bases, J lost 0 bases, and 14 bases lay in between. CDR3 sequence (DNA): TGTGCCAGCGTCGGTCCGGGGAACTCCTACAATGAGCAGTTCTTC. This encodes CASVGPGNSYNEQFF.